Each of the 20 T cell receptor beta chains below was sequenced from the same sample in a study of blood T cell repertoires in COVID-19. TCRdb's table, derived via immunoSEQ multiplex PCR, lists solely in-frame clones and lacks some. The table records almost 250,000 clones, roughly 86% of them present only once. Sequencing was carried out using peripheral blood. The receptors were sampled from a woman older than 75 with COVID-19, enrolled during active disease.

The chain is built from TRBV19 and TRBJ1-1; TRBD1 aligns across 7 bases. V was clipped by 5 bases and J by 3 bases; unmatched bases: 6. This CDR3 contains 14 residues. Looked up from germline, CDR1 is LNHDA and CDR2 is SQIVND (reference sequence). CDR3 in DNA: TGTGCCAGTAGTCAACAGGGGTCTCACACTGAAGCTTTCTTT. Protein product: CASSQQGSHTEAFF. Drawing the rest from reference TRBV19 and TRBJ1-1, the complete variable domain is DGGITQSPKYLFRKEGQNVTLSCEQNLNHDAMYWYRQDPGQGLRLIYYSQIVNDFQKGDIAEGYSVSREKKESFPLTVTSAQKNPTAFYLCASSQQGSHTEAFFGQGTRLTVV.

This clone has only one observation. The J gene is TRBJ2-3, the V gene TRBV5-1, with TRBD2 matching over 15 bases. V lost 4 bases and J lost 8; bases outside the gene matches: 8. There are 16 residues in the CDR3. Looked up from germline, CDR1 is SGHRS and CDR2 is YFSETQ. CDR3 in amino acids: CASSRGLAGGARTQYF. For the CDR3, the DNA is TGCGCCAGCAGCAGGGGACTAGCGGGGGGTGCACGTACGCAGTATTTT.

This clone was detected only once. The CDR3 is CASSGGQGASGELFF. CDR3 in DNA: TGTGCCAGCAGCGGAGGACAGGGGGCGTCCGGGGAGCTGTTTTTT. V and J are TRBV5-5 and TRBJ2-2, with TRBD1 matching over 11 bases. Germline assignment: CDR1 SGHKS and CDR2 YYEKEE (reference sequence). V lost 4 bases to trimming and J lost 6 bases; unmatched junction nucleotides: 5. The CDR3 length is 15 residues.

The rearrangement uses TRBV2 and TRBJ2-5; 7 nucleotides match TRBD1. Trimming took 6 bases from V and 0 from J; bases not matched to a gene: 4. Germline V CDR1 and CDR2: SNHLY, FYNNEI. The CDR3 sequence is 14 residues long. The CDR3 sequence: CASSGTVYQETQYF. DNA for the CDR3: TGTGCCAGCAGCGGGACAGTGTACCAAGAGACCCAGTACTTC.

The chain has TRBV7-8 and TRBJ2-1; D not resolved. Germline CDR1 is SGHVS and CDR2 is FQNEAQ. V lost 7 bases and J 10 bases, leaving 11 bases between the germline ends. The CDR3 has 11 residues. This chain's CDR3 is CASTREREQFF. CDR3 nucleotides: TGTGCCAGCACCCGAGAGAGGGAGCAGTTCTTC. The full variable domain, its missing parts supplied by reference TRBV7-8 and TRBJ2-1, is GAGVSQSPRYKVAKRGQDVALRCDPISGHVSLFWYQQALGQGPEFLTYFQNEAQLDKSGLPSDRFFAERPEGSVSTLKIQRTQQEDSAVYLCASTREREQFFGPGTRLTVL.

V is TRBV5-4 and J is TRBJ2-3; TRBD2 aligns across 9 bases. The CDR3 runs 15 residues. Germline CDR1 and CDR2: SGHNT and YYREEE (reference sequence). V dropped 0 bases and J dropped 11; count of bases not matched to a gene: 10. CDR3 protein: CASSLEVAGDGKQYF. CDR3 coding DNA: TGTGCCAGCAGCTTGGAGGTAGCGGGGGATGGAAAGCAGTATTTT. The entire variable domain, with the rest obtained from reference TRBV5-4 and TRBJ2-3, is as follows: ETGVTQSPTHLIKTRGQQVTLRCSSQSGHNTVSWYQQALGQGPQFIFQYYREEENGRGNFPPRFSGLQFPNYSSELNVNALELDDSALYLCASSLEVAGDGKQYFGPGTRLTVL.

The chain combines TRBV20-1 with TRBJ1-2, with D maybe TRBD1 (5 bases). Between the trimmed V and J ends, which lost 3 bases and 3 bases, there was a span of 17 bases. The CDR3 contains 15 residues. Germline lookup yields CDR1 DFQATT and CDR2 SNEGSKA (reference sequence). The CDR3 loop reads CSASPGGPSDYGYTF. The CDR3 coding sequence is TGCAGTGCTAGTCCCGGGGGACCTTCCGACTATGGCTACACCTTC.

This clone appeared a few times. The rearrangement uses TRBV10-3 and TRBJ2-1, with D perhaps TRBD1 (6 bases). The germline V gene encodes CDR1 ENHRY and CDR2 SYGVKD. With 0 bases removed from V and 5 bases from J, the gap between germline ends came to 23 bases. This CDR3 is 19 amino acids long. CDR3 bases: TGTGCCATCAGTGAGTCGAATCGACAGGTAATTACAGCAAACAATGAGCAGTTCTTC. It specifies CAISESNRQVITANNEQFF.

The chain combines TRBV3-1 (or the pseudogene TRBV3-2) with TRBJ2-5; the match to TRBD1 covers 7 bases. Trimming cost V 4 bases and J 4 bases; bases outside gene matches: 9. Germline V lookup: CDR1 LGHDT, CDR2 YNNKEL (reference sequence). The CDR3 runs 15 residues. CDR3 nucleotide sequence: TGTGCCAGCAGCCTTCGACAGGGTATAGGAGAGACCCAGTACTTC. This translates into CASSLRQGIGETQYF.

The chain recombines TRBV5-4 with TRBJ1-4, with a weak D call TRBD1 (6 bases). The CDR3 totals 15 residues. Trimming left V 4 bases short and J 2 bases short, with 12 bases between. Germline values: CDR1 SGHNT, CDR2 YYREEE (reference sequence). CDR3 coding DNA: TGTGCCAGCAGCCCGCCAGGGGCCACTAATGAAAAACTGTTTTTT. It encodes CASSPPGATNEKLFF. The full variable domain, completed using reference TRBV5-4 and TRBJ1-4, is ETGVTQSPTHLIKTRGQQVTLRCSSQSGHNTVSWYQQALGQGPQFIFQYYREEENGRGNFPPRFSGLQFPNYSSELNVNALELDDSALYLCASSPPGATNEKLFFGSGTQLSVL.

The chain has TRBV2 and TRBJ1-5; maybe TRBD1 (6 bases). Trimming took 6 bases from V and 4 from J, leaving 16 bases between them. This CDR3 region has 15 residues. Germline V gene sequence: CDR1 SNHLY, CDR2 FYNNEI. CDR3 sequence (DNA): TGTGCCAGCAGGACAGGAGACCGACTGAATCAGCCCCAGCATTTT. Translated: CASRTGDRLNQPQHF. The full variable domain, its missing parts supplied by reference TRBV2 and TRBJ1-5, is EPEVTQTPSHQVTQMGQEVILRCVPISNHLYFYWYRQILGQKVEFLVSFYNNEISEKSEIFDDQFSVERPDGSNFTLKIRSTKLEDSAMYFCASRTGDRLNQPQHFGDGTRLSIL.

The chain carries TRBV5-6 and TRBJ1-3; D gene ambiguous. Germline V gene data show CDR1 as SGHDT and CDR2 as YYEEEE. The V gene lost 0 bases and the J gene lost 4 bases, with 5 bases spanning the gap. The CDR3 extends over 13 amino acids. CDR3: CASSLGSGNTIYF. The DNA for the CDR3 is TGTGCCAGCAGCTTGGGTTCAGGAAACACCATATATTTT.

CDR3 nucleotides: TGTGCCAGCAGCTTGGTGGTGGGCGCGAACACTGAAGCTTTCTTT. Its protein is CASSLVVGANTEAFF. V usage is TRBV5-5 and J usage is TRBJ1-1; D is unclear. V lost 0 bases, J lost 1 base, and 10 bases lay in between. The V gene's germline CDR1 is SGHKS and CDR2 YYEKEE (reference sequence). The CDR3 runs 15 residues. The full variable domain, with the rest looked up from reference TRBV5-5 and TRBJ1-1, is DAGVTQSPTHLIKTRGQQVTLRCSPISGHKSVSWYQQVLGQGPQFIFQYYEKEERGRGNFPDRFSARQFPNYSSELNVNALLLGDSALYLCASSLVVGANTEAFFGQGTRLTVV.

This sequence joins TRBV15 and TRBJ1-1; a weak D match, TRBD1 (6 bases). V dropped 5 bases and J dropped 4 bases, with 14 bases sitting between them. This CDR3 region has 14 residues. CDR1 is LNHNV, CDR2 YYDKDF, per germline (reference sequence). The CDR3 region is CATSRQGGGTEAFF. DNA of the CDR3: TGTGCCACCAGCCGACAAGGGGGGGGCACTGAAGCTTTCTTT.

This CDR3 reads CASSFGGAREKLFF. For the CDR3, the DNA is TGTGCCAGCAGCTTTGGGGGGGCGCGAGAAAAACTGTTTTTT. The genes are TRBV7-2 and TRBJ1-4; weak D call: TRBD1 (6 bases). V shed 3 bases and J shed 8 bases, with 13 bases lying between them. The germline V gene has CDR1 SGHTA and CDR2 FQGNSA. The CDR3 consists of 14 residues.

This clone showed up just once. The CDR3 reads CASSLVVGGGHYNEQFF. The CDR3 DNA is TGTGCCAGCAGCTTAGTAGTCGGCGGGGGCCACTACAATGAGCAGTTCTTC. The V call is TRBV7-2, the J call TRBJ2-1; D possibly corresponds to TRBD2 (7 bases). Per germline, CDR1 SGHTA and CDR2 FQGNSA. The length of the CDR3 is 17 residues. The germline V and J ends were trimmed by 1 base and 3 bases, with 16 bases remaining between them.

The chain links TRBV18 to TRBJ1-2, with D hard to call. The CDR3 runs to 15 residues. Germline lookup yields CDR1 KGHSH and CDR2 LQKENI. The V end was cut by 2 bases, the J end by 4 bases, with 14 bases between. DNA of the CDR3: TGTGCCAGCTCACCATCGGAGCGCCCCCTCTATGGCTACACCTTC. Translating it yields CASSPSERPLYGYTF.

The chain joins TRBV7-9 to TRBJ1-6; 12 bases line up with TRBD1. CDR1 SEHNR and CDR2 FQNEAQ come from the germline V gene (reference sequence). This CDR3 spans 16 amino acids. The ends lost 5 bases at V and 6 bases at J; junction bases unmatched: 5. DNA for the CDR3: TGTGCCAGCAGCACGGGACAGGGGGCGAGTAATTCACCCCTCCACTTT. Translating it yields CASSTGQGASNSPLHF.

V and J are TRBV5-1 and TRBJ2-7, with D maybe TRBD1 (5 bases). V was trimmed by 0 bases and J by 5 bases, leaving 6 bases between them. The CDR3 runs to 12 residues. Looked up from germline, CDR1 is SGHRS and CDR2 is YFSETQ. CDR3 loop: CASSLVGDEQYF. The CDR3 nucleotides read TGCGCCAGCAGCTTGGTAGGGGACGAGCAGTACTTC. Filled out from reference TRBV5-1 and TRBJ2-7, the complete variable domain reads KAGVTQTPRYLIKTRGQQVTLSCSPISGHRSVSWYQQTPGQGLQFLFEYFSETQRNKGNFPGRFSGRQFSNSRSEMNVSTLELGDSALYLCASSLVGDEQYFGPGTRLTVT.

The rearrangement uses TRBV6-5 and TRBJ1-3; 9 positions agree with TRBD1. V dropped 10 bases and J dropped 3; count of bases not matched to a gene: 10. The CDR3 runs 15 residues. Germline-derived CDR1 and CDR2 are MNHEY and SVGAGI. This CDR3 reads CATKMDRGVGNTIYF. The CDR3 nucleotides read TGTGCCACCAAAATGGACAGGGGAGTTGGAAACACCATATATTTT.